This is a list of T cell receptor beta chains from one sample in a study of OX40 agonist ivuxolimab in advanced cancers. The table came from immunoSEQ multiplex PCR; TCRdb's copy has only in-frame clones and leaves some out. The data hold over 100,000 clones, with more than 85% observed a single time. Specimen: CD4+ or CD8+ T cells sorted from blood, collected in a trial of the OX40 agonist ivuxolimab. These receptors were collected from an adult with an advanced solid tumor such as melanoma, head and neck, liver or kidney cancer. Both conserved end residues are part of each CDR3. Each record gives: D gene, J gene, V gene, clone size, CDR3 protein, CDR3 DNA. D genes are given only for firm matches. A clone size is listed for some rows: how often the clone was seen (once, few, many), or a class if it is expanded.

D: TRBD1
J: TRBJ2-3
V: TRBV6-5
size: -
CDR3: CASSPRGLGTDTQYF
DNA: TGTGCCAGCAGCCCCCGTGGGCTCGGGACAGATACACAGTATTTT

D: -
J: TRBJ1-5
V: TRBV18
size: few
CDR3: CASSPSSLDNQPQHF
DNA: TGTGCCAGCTCACCAAGTTCCTTGGACAATCAGCCCCAGCATTTT

D: -
J: TRBJ1-2
V: TRBV7-6
size: -
CDR3: CASSSSQGLGYTF
DNA: TGTGCCAGCAGCTCCTCTCAGGGATTAGGCTACACCTTC

D: TRBD2
J: TRBJ2-5
V: TRBV9
size: -
CDR3: CASSVAGGRGGETQYF
DNA: TGTGCCAGCAGCGTAGCGGGCGGGAGGGGAGGGGAGACCCAGTACTTC

D: -
J: TRBJ1-2
V: TRBV18
size: -
CDR3: CASSPPRATSLNGYTF
DNA: TGTGCCAGCTCACCACCGAGGGCTACAAGTCTTAATGGCTACACCTTC

D: -
J: TRBJ2-7
V: TRBV25-1
size: once
CDR3: CASSDYPKTYEQYF
DNA: TGTGCCAGCAGTGACTACCCAAAAACCTACGAGCAGTACTTC

D: TRBD1
J: TRBJ2-2
V: TRBV28
size: -
CDR3: CASRISDRGPTGELFF
DNA: TGTGCCAGCAGGATCTCAGACAGGGGGCCTACCGGGGAGCTGTTTTTT

D: -
J: TRBJ1-2
V: TRBV29-1
size: -
CDR3: CSAQPDGNYGYTF
DNA: TGCAGCGCCCAACCGGACGGTAACTATGGCTACACCTTC

D: -
J: TRBJ1-5
V: TRBV4-3
size: -
CDR3: CASSQDQGREHQPQHF
DNA: TGCGCCAGCAGCCAAGATCAAGGCAGGGAACATCAGCCCCAGCATTTT

D: TRBD1
J: TRBJ2-3
V: TRBV7-9
size: -
CDR3: CASSSGQGAVTQYF
DNA: TGTGCCAGCAGCTCGGGACAGGGGGCCGTTACGCAGTATTTT

D: TRBD1
J: TRBJ2-1
V: TRBV7-9
size: -
CDR3: CASSAGGRYNEQFF
DNA: TGTGCCAGCAGCGCAGGGGGTAGATACAATGAGCAGTTCTTC

D: -
J: TRBJ1-1
V: TRBV18
size: -
CDR3: CASSPQRELNTEAFF
DNA: TGTGCCAGCTCACCTCAGCGAGAACTGAACACTGAAGCTTTCTTT

D: TRBD1
J: TRBJ1-1
V: TRBV11-3
size: -
CDR3: CASSPPTGALPEAFF
DNA: TGTGCCAGCAGCCCCCCGACAGGGGCACTTCCCGAAGCTTTCTTT

D: TRBD2
J: TRBJ2-7
V: TRBV11-2
size: -
CDR3: CASSLAVSSGNHEQYF
DNA: TGTGCCAGCAGCTTGGCTGTGTCTAGCGGGAACCACGAGCAGTACTTC

D: TRBD2
J: TRBJ2-7
V: TRBV7-9
size: -
CDR3: CASSLASGSSYEQYF
DNA: TGTGCCAGCAGCTTGGCTAGCGGAAGCTCCTACGAGCAGTACTTC

D: -
J: TRBJ1-1
V: TRBV5-1
size: -
CDR3: CASSWDRGSVAFF
DNA: TGCGCCAGCAGCTGGGATAGGGGGTCGGTGGCTTTCTTT

D: -
J: TRBJ2-1
V: TRBV11-2
size: -
CDR3: CASSPLRGTYNEQFF
DNA: TGTGCCAGCAGCCCACTGAGGGGTACCTACAATGAGCAGTTCTTC